This TCR beta chain derives from a study of cytomegalovirus exposure and HLA in healthy donors. The overall study: Falling in the Caucasian-associated ancestry cluster were about four fifths of under 500 genotyped donors. Broader study findings: Later work associated roughly 17,000 TCR beta sequences with HLA alleles at 0.05 false discovery rate. Across donors, sequencing depth was assumed by presence/absence analyses to be roughly uniform. A later analysis appeared to link common viral pathogens to several of the most significant clusters.

Primers: 60 Vbeta forward and 13 Jbeta reverse. The assay was immunoSEQ multiplex PCR, and TCRdb's table has in-frame clones only and misses some. The sample has approximately 190,000 clones; approximately 80% are singletons. V was clipped by 5 bases and J by 0 bases, with 11 bases between them. Germline V CDR1 and CDR2: SEHNR, FQNEAQ (reference sequence). The CDR3 sequence is 15 residues long. This clone was observed once. Its antigen is unidentified. Sequenced material: PBMCs. This sequence originates from a woman in her twenties or thirties in good health and CMV-seropositive. This chain joins TRBV7-9 and TRBJ2-1; D ambiguous. The CDR3 loop reads CASSPRYTSYNEQFF. The DNA of the CDR3 is TGTGCCAGCAGCCCCAGATATACCTCCTACAATGAGCAGTTCTTC. Filled out from reference TRBV7-9 and TRBJ2-1, the complete variable domain reads DTGVSQNPRHKITKRGQNVTFRCDPISEHNRLYWYRQTLGQGPEFLTYFQNEAQLEKSRLLSDRFSAERPKGSFSTLEIQRTEQGDSAMYLCASSPRYTSYNEQFFGPGTRLTVL.